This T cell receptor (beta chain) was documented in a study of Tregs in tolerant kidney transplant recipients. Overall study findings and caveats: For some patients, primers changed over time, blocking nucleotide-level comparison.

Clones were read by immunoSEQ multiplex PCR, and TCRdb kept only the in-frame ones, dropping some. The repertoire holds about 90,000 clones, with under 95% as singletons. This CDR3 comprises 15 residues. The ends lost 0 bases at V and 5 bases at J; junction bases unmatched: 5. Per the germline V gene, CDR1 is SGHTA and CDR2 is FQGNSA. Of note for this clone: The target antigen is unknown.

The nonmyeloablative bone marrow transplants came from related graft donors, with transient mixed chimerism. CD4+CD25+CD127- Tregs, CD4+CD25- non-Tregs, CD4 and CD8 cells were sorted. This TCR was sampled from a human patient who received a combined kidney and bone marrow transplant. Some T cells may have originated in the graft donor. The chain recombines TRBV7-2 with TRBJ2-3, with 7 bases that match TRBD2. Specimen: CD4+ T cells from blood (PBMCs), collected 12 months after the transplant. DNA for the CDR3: TGTGCCAGCAGCTTAGCGGGGGGGGAGGGAGATACGCAGTATTTT. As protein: CASSLAGGEGDTQYF.